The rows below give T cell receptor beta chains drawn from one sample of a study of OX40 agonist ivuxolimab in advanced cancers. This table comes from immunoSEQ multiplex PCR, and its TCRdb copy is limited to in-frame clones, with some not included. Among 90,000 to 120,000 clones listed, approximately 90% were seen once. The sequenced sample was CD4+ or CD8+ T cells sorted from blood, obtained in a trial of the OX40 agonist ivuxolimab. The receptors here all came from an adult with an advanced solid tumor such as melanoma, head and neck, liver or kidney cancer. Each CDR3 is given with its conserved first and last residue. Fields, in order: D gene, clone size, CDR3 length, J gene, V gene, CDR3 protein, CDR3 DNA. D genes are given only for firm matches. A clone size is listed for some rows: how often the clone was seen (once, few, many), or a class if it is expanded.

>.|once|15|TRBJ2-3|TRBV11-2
CASSRHPGATDTQYF
TGTGCCAGCAGCCGACACCCCGGAGCCACAGATACGCAGTATTTT
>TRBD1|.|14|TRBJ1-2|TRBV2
CASSVGTGRFGYTF
TGTGCCAGCAGTGTTGGGACAGGTAGATTTGGCTACACCTTC
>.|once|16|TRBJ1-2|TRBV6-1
CASSERGREVDYGYTF
TGTGCCAGCAGTGAAAGGGGCAGGGAAGTCGACTATGGCTACACCTTC
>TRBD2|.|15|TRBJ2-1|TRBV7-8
CASSLRRELQNEQFF
TGTGCCAGCAGCTTACGGCGGGAGCTTCAGAATGAGCAGTTCTTC
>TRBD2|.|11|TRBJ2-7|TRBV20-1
CSARGLGGSIF
TGCAGTGCTAGAGGGCTGGGCGGGAGTATCTTC
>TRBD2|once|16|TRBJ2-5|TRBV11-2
CASSPGTILYQETQYF
TGTGCCAGCAGCCCCGGGACTATACTATACCAAGAGACCCAGTACTTC
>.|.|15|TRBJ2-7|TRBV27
CASSLGQGFTYEQYF
TGTGCCAGCAGTTTAGGCCAGGGGTTTACCTACGAGCAGTACTTC
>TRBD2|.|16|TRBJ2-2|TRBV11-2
CASKDWSSGRTGELFF
TGTGCCAGCAAGGATTGGTCTAGCGGGAGGACCGGGGAGCTGTTTTTT
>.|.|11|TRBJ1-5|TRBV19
CATGRDQPQHF
TGTGCCACCGGTCGGGATCAGCCCCAGCATTTT
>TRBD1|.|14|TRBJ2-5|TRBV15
CATSREGGAETQYF
TGTGCCACCAGCAGAGAAGGGGGCGCCGAGACCCAGTACTTC
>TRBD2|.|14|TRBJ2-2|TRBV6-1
CASQPGGGTGELFF
TGTGCCAGCCAACCGGGAGGGGGAACCGGGGAGCTGTTTTTT
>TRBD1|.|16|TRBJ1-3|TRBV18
CASSRGTGGSGNTIYF
TGTGCCAGCTCACGGGGGACAGGCGGCTCTGGAAACACCATATATTTT
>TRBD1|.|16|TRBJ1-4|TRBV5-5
CASSRDRVATNEKLFF
TGTGCCAGCAGCCGGGACAGGGTTGCAACTAATGAAAAACTGTTTTTT
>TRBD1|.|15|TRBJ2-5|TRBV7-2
CASSPGQGARETQYF
TGTGCCAGCAGCCCCGGACAGGGGGCGAGGGAGACCCAGTACTTC
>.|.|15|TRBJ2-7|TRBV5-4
CASSLAIGQASEQYF
TGTGCCAGCAGCTTGGCCATAGGGCAGGCATCCGAGCAGTACTTC
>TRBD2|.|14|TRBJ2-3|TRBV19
CASRSGTRKDTQYF
TGTGCCAGTAGATCCGGGACTAGAAAAGATACGCAGTATTTT
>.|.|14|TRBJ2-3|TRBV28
CASQAVHRTDTQYF
TGTGCCAGCCAGGCGGTCCACCGCACAGATACGCAGTATTTT
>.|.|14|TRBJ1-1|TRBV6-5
CASRSQGKNTEAFF
TGTGCCAGCAGGAGTCAGGGCAAGAACACTGAAGCTTTCTTT
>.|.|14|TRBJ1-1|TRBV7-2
CASSLVPLRGKAFF
TGTGCCAGCAGCTTAGTCCCCCTGCGGGGGAAAGCTTTCTTT
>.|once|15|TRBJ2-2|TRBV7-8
CASSLWERSTGELFF
TGTGCCAGCAGCTTGTGGGAGCGTTCCACCGGGGAGCTGTTTTTT
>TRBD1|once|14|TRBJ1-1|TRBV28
CASSLTGGFTEAFF
TGTGCCAGCAGTTTAACAGGGGGCTTCACTGAAGCTTTCTTT
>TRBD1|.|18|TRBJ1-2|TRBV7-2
CASSHRTPGQGASNGYTF
TGTGCCAGCAGCCACAGGACCCCCGGACAGGGGGCGTCGAATGGCTACACCTTC
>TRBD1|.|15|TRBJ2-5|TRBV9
CASSVGWTGSETQYF
TGTGCCAGCAGCGTAGGGTGGACAGGGAGCGAGACCCAGTACTTC
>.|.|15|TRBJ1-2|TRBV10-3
CAISDLAGGDYGYTF
TGTGCCATCAGTGATCTGGCGGGGGGCGACTATGGCTACACCTTC
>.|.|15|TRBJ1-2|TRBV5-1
CASSLAVGRDYGYTF
TGCGCCAGCAGCTTGGCCGTGGGTAGGGACTATGGCTACACCTTC
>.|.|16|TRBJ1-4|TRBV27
CASRLAGKSPNEKLFF
TGTGCCAGCAGACTCGCGGGAAAGTCGCCTAATGAAAAACTGTTTTTT
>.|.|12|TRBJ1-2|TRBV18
CASSPRVLGYTF
TGTGCCAGCTCACCCAGAGTCCTTGGCTACACCTTC
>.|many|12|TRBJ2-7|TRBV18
CASSPSSLEQYF
TGTGCCAGCTCACCATCGTCCCTCGAGCAGTACTTC
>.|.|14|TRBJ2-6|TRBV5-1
CASSLESGANVLTF
TGCGCCAGCAGCTTAGAGTCTGGGGCCAACGTCCTGACTTTC
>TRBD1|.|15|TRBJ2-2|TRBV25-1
CARKTGESNTGELFF
TGTGCCAGAAAGACAGGGGAATCAAACACCGGGGAGCTGTTTTTT
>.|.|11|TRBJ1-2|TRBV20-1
CSAFIDYGYTF
TGCAGTGCATTCATTGACTATGGCTACACCTTC
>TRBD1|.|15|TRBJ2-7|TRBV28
CASSSPGQGAYEQYF
TGTGCCAGCAGTTCTCCGGGACAGGGGGCCTACGAGCAGTACTTC
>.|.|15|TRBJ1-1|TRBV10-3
CAISESTGKMAEAFF
TGTGCCATCAGTGAGAGTACGGGGAAGATGGCTGAAGCTTTCTTT
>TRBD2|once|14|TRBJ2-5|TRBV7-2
CASSTPGLAGLQYF
TGTGCCAGCAGCACCCCGGGACTAGCGGGTCTGCAGTACTTC
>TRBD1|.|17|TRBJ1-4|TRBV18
CASSPRRQGRTNEKLFF
TGTGCCAGCTCACCTCGACGACAGGGGAGAACTAATGAAAAACTGTTTTTT
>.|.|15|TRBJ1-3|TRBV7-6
CASSDRQGTGNTIYF
TGTGCCAGCAGCGACCGACAAGGGACTGGAAACACCATATATTTT
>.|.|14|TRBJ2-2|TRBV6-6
CASGRTQGTGELFF
TGTGCCAGCGGAAGGACCCAAGGGACCGGGGAGCTGTTTTTT
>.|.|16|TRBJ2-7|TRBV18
CASSPETGSLGYEQYF
TGTGCCAGCTCACCAGAAACCGGGAGCCTAGGCTACGAGCAGTACTTC
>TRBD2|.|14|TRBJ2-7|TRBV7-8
CATRLAGGPYEQYF
TGTGCCACCAGACTAGCGGGAGGGCCCTACGAGCAGTACTTC
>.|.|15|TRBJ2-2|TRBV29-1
CSARAPGQNTGELFF
TGCAGCGCACGAGCGCCGGGACAGAACACCGGGGAGCTGTTTTTT
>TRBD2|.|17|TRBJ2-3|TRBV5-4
CASRMDGREGSTDTQYF
TGTGCCAGCAGGATGGATGGGCGGGAGGGTAGCACAGATACGCAGTATTTT
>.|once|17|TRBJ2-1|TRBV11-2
CASSPSPRGGPENEQFF
TGTGCCAGCAGCCCGTCCCCGAGGGGCGGACCGGAGAATGAGCAGTTCTTC